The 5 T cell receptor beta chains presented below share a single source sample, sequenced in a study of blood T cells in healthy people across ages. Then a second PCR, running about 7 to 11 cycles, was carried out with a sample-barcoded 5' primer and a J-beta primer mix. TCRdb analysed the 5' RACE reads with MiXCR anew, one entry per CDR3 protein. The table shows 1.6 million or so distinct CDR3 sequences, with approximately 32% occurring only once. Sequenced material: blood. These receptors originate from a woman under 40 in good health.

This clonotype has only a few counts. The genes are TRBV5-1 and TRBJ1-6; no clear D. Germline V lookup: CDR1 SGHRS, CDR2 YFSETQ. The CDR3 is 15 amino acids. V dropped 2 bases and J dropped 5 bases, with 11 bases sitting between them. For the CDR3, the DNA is TGCGCCAGCAGCTTCGAAGCTGGGGATAATTCACCCCTCCACTTT. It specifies CASSFEAGDNSPLHF.

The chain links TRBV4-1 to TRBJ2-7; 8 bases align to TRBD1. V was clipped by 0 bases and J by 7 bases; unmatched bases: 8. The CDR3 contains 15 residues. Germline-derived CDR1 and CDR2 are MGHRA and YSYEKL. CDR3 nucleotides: TGCGCCAGCAGCCAAGATCCGGGGACAGGACGGGAGCAGTACTTC. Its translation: CASSQDPGTGREQYF.

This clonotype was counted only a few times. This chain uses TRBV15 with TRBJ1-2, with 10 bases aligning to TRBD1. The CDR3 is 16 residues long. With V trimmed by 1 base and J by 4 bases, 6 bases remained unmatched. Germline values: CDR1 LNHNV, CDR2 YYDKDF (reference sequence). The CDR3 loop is CATSRVPGQGFYGYTF. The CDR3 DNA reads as TGTGCCACCAGCAGAGTTCCGGGACAGGGGTTCTATGGCTACACCTTC.

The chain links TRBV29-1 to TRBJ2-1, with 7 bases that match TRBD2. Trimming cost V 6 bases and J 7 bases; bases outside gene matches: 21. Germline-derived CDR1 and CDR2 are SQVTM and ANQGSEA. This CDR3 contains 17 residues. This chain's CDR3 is CSVRYPGAGDMINEQFF. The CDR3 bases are TGCAGCGTCCGCTACCCCGGGGCGGGGGATATGATAAATGAGCAGTTCTTC.

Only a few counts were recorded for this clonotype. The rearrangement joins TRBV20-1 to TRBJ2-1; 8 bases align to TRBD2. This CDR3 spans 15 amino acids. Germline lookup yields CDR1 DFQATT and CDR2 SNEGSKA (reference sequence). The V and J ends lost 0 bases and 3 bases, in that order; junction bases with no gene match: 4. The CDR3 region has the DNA TGCAGTGCTAGAGATGGACTAGCCAGCTACAATGAGCAGTTCTTC. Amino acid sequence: CSARDGLASYNEQFF.